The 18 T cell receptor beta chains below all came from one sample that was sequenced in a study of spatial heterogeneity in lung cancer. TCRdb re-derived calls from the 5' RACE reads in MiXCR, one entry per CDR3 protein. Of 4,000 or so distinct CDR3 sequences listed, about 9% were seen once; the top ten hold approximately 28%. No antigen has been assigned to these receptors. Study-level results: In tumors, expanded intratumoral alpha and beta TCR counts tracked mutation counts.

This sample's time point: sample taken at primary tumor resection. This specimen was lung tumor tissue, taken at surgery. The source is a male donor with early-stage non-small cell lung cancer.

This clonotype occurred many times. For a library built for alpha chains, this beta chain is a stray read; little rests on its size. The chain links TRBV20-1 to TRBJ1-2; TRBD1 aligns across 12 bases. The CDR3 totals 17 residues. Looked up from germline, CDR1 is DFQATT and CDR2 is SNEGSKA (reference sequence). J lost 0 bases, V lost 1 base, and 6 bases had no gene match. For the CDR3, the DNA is TGCAGTGCTAGAGGAGGGGACAGGGGGCTTACTAACTATGGCTACACCTTC. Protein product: CSARGGDRGLTNYGYTF.

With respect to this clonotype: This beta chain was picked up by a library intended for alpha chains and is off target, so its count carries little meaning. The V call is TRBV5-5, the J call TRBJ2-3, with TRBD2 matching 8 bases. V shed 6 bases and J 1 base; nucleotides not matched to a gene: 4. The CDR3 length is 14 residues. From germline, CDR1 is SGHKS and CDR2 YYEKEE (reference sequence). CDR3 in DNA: TGTGCCAGCAATTGGCGGGGGGGCACAGATACGCAGTATTTT. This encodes CASNWRGGTDTQYF.

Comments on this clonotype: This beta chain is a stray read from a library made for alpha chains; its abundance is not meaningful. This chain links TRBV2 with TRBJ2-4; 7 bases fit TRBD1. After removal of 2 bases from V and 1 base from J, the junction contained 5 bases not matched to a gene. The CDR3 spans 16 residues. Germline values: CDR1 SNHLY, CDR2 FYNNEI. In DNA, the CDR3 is TGTGCCAGCAGTGAATATTTGACAGGGGCCAAAAACATTCAGTACTTC. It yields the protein CASSEYLTGAKNIQYF. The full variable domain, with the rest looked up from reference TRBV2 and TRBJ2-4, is EPEVTQTPSHQVTQMGQEVILRCVPISNHLYFYWYRQILGQKVEFLVSFYNNEISEKSEIFDDQFSVERPDGSNFTLKIRSTKLEDSAMYFCASSEYLTGAKNIQYFGAGTRLSVL.

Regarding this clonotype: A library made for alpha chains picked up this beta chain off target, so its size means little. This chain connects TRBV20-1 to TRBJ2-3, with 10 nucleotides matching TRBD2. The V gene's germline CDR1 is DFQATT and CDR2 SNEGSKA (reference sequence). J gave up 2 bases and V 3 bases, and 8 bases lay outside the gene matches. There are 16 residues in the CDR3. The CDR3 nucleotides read TGCAGTGCTAGCCCGCTAGCGGGGGACTTCACAGATACGCAGTATTTT. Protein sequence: CSASPLAGDFTDTQYF.

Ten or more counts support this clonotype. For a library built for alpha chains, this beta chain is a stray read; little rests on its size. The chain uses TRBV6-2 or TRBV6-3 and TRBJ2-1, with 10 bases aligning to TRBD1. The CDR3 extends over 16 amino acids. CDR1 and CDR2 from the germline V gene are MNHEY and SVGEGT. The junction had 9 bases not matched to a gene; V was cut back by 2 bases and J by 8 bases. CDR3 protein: CASSYGTGVGLDEQFF. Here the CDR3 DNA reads TGTGCCAGCAGTTACGGGACAGGGGTTGGTTTGGATGAGCAGTTCTTC.

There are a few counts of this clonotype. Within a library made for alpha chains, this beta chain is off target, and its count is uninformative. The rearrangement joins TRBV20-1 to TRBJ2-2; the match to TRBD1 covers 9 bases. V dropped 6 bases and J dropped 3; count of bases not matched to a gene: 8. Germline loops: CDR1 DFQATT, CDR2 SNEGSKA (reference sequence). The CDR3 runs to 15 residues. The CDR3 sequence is CSAPGQGRDTGELFF. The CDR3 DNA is TGCAGTGCACCTGGACAGGGGCGGGACACCGGGGAGCTGTTTTTT.

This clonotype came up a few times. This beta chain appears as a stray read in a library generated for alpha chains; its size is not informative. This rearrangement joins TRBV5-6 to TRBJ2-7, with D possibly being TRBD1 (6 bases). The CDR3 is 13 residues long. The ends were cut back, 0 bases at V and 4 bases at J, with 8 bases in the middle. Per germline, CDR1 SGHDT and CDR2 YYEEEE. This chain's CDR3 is CASSLAQGYEQYF. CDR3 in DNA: TGTGCCAGCAGCTTGGCCCAGGGGTACGAGCAGTACTTC.

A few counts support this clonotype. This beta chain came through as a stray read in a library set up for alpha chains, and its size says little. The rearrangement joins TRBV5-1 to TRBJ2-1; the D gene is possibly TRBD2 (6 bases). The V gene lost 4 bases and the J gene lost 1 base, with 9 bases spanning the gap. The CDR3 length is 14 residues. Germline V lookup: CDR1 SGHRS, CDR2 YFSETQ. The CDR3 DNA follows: TGCGCCAGCAGCCGGGAGATTTCCTACAATGAGCAGTTCTTC. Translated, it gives CASSREISYNEQFF.

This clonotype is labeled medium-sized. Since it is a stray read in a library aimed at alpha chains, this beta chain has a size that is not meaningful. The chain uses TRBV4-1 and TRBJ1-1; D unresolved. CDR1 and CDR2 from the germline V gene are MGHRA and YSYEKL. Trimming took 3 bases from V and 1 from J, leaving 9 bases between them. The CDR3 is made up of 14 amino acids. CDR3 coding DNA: TGCGCCAGCAGCCACCGGACGGAGAACACTGAAGCTTTCTTT. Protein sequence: CASSHRTENTEAFF.

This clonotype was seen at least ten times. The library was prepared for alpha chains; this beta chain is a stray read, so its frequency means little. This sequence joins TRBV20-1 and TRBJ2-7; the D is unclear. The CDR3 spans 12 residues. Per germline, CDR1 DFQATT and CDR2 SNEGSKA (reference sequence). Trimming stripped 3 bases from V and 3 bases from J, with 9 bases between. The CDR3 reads CSASPLLYEQYF. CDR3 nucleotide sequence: TGCAGTGCTAGTCCCTTACTCTACGAGCAGTACTTC.

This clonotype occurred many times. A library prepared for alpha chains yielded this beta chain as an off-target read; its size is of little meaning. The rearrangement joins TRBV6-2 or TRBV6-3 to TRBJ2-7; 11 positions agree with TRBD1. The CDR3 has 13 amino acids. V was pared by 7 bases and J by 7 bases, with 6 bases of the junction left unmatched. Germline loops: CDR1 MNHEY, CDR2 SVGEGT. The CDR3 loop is CASNGQGAWEQYF. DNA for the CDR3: TGTGCCAGCAACGGACAGGGGGCATGGGAGCAGTACTTC.

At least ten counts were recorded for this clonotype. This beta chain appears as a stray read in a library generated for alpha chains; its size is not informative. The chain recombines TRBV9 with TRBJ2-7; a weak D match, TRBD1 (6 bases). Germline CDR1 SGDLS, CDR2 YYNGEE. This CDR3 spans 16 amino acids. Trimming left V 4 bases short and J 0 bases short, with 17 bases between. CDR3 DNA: TGTGCCAGCAGCACCACAGGGTCACGGAGCTCCTACGAGCAGTACTTC. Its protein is CASSTTGSRSSYEQYF.

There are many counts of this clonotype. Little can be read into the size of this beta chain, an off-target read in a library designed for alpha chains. The CDR3 sequence is CKITGVGVHGYTF. The DNA of the CDR3 is TGCAAAATAACAGGGGTGGGAGTTCATGGCTACACCTTC. The chain uses TRBV20-1 and TRBJ1-2; 7 bases fit TRBD1. Germline V gene lookup returns CDR1 DFQATT and CDR2 SNEGSKA (reference sequence). This CDR3 contains 13 residues.

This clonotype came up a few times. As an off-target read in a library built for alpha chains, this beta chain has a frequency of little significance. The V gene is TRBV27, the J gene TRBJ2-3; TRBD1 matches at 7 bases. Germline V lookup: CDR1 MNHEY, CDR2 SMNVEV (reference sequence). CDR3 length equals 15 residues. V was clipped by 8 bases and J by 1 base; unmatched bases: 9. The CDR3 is CASSRKGAGTDTQYF. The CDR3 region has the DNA TGTGCCAGCTCCCGGAAGGGGGCGGGCACAGATACGCAGTATTTT.

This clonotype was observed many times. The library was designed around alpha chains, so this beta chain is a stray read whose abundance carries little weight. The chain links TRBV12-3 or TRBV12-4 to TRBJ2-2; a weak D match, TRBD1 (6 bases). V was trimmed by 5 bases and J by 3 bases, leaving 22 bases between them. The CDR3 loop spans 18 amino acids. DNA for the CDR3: TGTGCCAGCAGTCCATACGGATACGACACAGGGCACACCGGGGAGCTGTTTTTT. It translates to CASSPYGYDTGHTGELFF.

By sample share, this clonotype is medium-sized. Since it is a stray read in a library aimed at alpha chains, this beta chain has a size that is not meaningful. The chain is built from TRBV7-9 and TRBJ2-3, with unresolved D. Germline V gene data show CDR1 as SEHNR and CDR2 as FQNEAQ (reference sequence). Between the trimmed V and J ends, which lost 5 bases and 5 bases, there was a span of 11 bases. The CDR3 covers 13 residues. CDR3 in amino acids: CASSSRGEDTQYF. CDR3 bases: TGTGCCAGCAGCAGTAGAGGCGAAGATACGCAGTATTTT. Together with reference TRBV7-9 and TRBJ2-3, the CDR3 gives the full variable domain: DTGVSQNPRHKITKRGQNVTFRCDPISEHNRLYWYRQTLGQGPEFLTYFQNEAQLEKSRLLSDRFSAERPKGSFSTLEIQRTEQGDSAMYLCASSSRGEDTQYFGPGTRLTVL.

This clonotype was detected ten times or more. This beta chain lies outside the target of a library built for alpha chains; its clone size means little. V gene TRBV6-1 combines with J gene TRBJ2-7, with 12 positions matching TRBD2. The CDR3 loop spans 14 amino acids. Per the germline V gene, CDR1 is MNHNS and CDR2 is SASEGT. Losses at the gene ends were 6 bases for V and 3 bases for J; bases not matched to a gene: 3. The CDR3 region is CASRGLAGYYEQYF. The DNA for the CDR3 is TGTGCCAGCAGGGGACTAGCGGGTTACTACGAGCAGTACTTC.

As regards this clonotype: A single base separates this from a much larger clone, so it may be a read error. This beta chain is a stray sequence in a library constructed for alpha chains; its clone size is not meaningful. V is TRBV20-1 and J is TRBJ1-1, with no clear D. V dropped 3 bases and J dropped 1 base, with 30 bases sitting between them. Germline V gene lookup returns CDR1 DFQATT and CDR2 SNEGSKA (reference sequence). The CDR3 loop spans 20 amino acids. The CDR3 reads CSARKPTVWSGDRWNTEAFF. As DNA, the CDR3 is TGCAGTGCTAGGAAGCCCACAGTCTGGTCGGGCGACCGGTGGAACACTGAAGCTTTCTTT.